The text below deals with one TCR beta chain. No cognate antigen has been identified for it. Base qualities are not provided; no much larger clone lies one nucleotide away. The sample carries other DNA sequences with the same CDR3. V drops 3 bases and J drops 5 bases, leaving 8 bases in between. The CDR3 measures 13 amino acids from cysteine to phenylalanine. The retained sequence is limited to the CDR3, 39 bases, with the frame set at the first base. Reading the germline V gene gives CDR1 KGHSH and CDR2 LQKENI. The donors were healthy, HIV-negative adults with no recently reported acute infections or vaccinations. All donors were Caucasian adults living in Nashville, Tennessee, USA. CD4+ T cells were enriched by magnetic negative selection, after which naive cells were positively selected on CD45RA and the negative fraction was taken as the memory subset. After blood collection by leukapheresis, PBMCs were isolated using Ficoll-Histopaque density gradient centrifugation and then cryopreserved in the vapor phase of liquid nitrogen. Analytical flow cytometry was used to check the purity and quantity of every magnetically sorted T cell population. Genomic DNA was isolated from each sorted fraction and quantified by UV absorbance on a Nanodrop 2000c.

The sample comes from a study of shared clonotypes between healthy human individuals (dated by TCRdb to between 2020 and 2021). Regarding the study in general: The cohort included three men and a couple of women between 18 and 49 years of age. For each donor, three plates each were used for CD4 naive and CD4 memory, two plates were used for CD8 naive, and one plate was used for CD8 memory. To estimate repertoire size and how much clonotype sharing occurs between individuals, the study deeply sequenced the blood TCR repertoires of roughly 5 healthy adults. To increase sequencing depth and limit assay-specific biases, TCR repertoire library preparation and sequencing were carried out by different laboratories using diverse techniques. Per donor, leukapheresis produced somewhere between about 0.94 and 8.9 billion PBMCs.

Overall study outcomes, separate from this receptor: Pairwise subsampling indicated that sequencing depth was expected to affect the degree of clonotype sharing among donors. Sampling was restricted to blood, and TCR repertoires in tissues likely differ from the TCR repertoires found in blood. The small number of donors limited the genetic and exposure-history diversity represented. Across four donors, approximately 5% of naive CD4, 3% to 3.5% of naive CD8, 2% to 2.5% of memory CD4, and roughly 0.4% of memory CD8 clonotypes were shared. Naive subsets generally had larger estimated clonotype richness than memory subsets did. Incomplete sequencing was indicated by rarefaction of sorted-subset datasets, despite the large sequencing depth. Compared with non-shared clonotypes, clonotypes shared by all four sorted-subset donors had higher generation probabilities.

Using the deep immunoSEQ assay, TCR CDR3 regions were amplified from genomic DNA by multiplex PCR. Extracted genomic DNA from each cell subset was distributed evenly across all wells of several immunoSEQ 96-well plates, and each plate was treated as a replicate. For sorted subsets, around 0.2 ug genomic DNA, equal to 30,000 to 35,000 T cell genomes, was loaded into each replicate PCR. The purified libraries were quantified using a Qubit 3.0 fluorometer, sized with a Bioanalyzer 2100, and then quantified again using the KAPA Library Quantification kit. Each immunoSEQ 96-well plate was sequenced on its own single-read 150-cycle Illumina NextSeq 550 flow cell. Turning to the authors' computational methods: Because only junctional sequences without quality scores were contained in the immunoSEQ output, filtering matching that applied to full-length reads could not be performed. To assign V/J genes and CDR3, sequences were annotated using PyIR, a Python wrapper for IgBLAST v1.9, with IMGT germline references. Reads were filtered out if the reads had weak V/J assignments (E-value above 1e-6), no CDR3, stop codons, out-of-frame junctions, or ambiguous translated residues. A V3J clonotype was defined by an identical inferred V gene, J gene, and CDR3 amino acid sequence. Percentage overlap between repertoires was calculated by dividing the number of shared unique clonotypes by the size of the smaller repertoire. Three approaches were used to assess repertoire richness: RTK rarefaction, the Chao1 estimator, and Recon v2.1 estimates of unobserved clonotypes. For all TCRbeta clonotypes obtained by the gDNA method from several donors, generation probabilities were computed with OLGA. TCRdb holds this immuneACCESS table with in-frame rearrangements only. Some clones are missing; in checked studies, unresolved V genes explain under half, and the rest has no known cause. V and J calls and clone size are those listed in that table; D and trimming were worked out from the DNA. The sample table records about 520,000 clones; 90% to 97% of these occur just once. The ten largest clones represent approximately 0.067% of the sample.

Sequencing was done on a sample of naive CD4+ T cells sorted from blood. This specimen's cell subset or site label, per the study, means: CD45RA+ positively selected. The chain is made from TRBV18 and TRBJ1-5; the D gene remains uncertain. The clonotype originates from a woman aged 30 to 39 in good health. The nucleotide sequence reads as follows: TGTGCCAGCTCACCCGGGCCCGATCAGCCCCAGCATTTT. Its translation reads: CASSPGPDQPQHF.